This TCR beta chain stems from a study of read filtering for tumor transcriptome and immune sequencing. Study information: Per sample, TCR-region reads ranged about 4 to 10.27 million by IR-seq, 85 to 1273 by RNA-seq.

Trimming removed 5 bases from V and 4 bases from J, with 10 bases in between. Germline V gene sequence: CDR1 SGHDT, CDR2 YYEEEE. The length of the CDR3 is 12 residues. The table lists this clonotype with many counts. Its matching antigen is unknown. The library was built from 400 ng RNA with molecular barcoded adaptors for alpha/delta and beta/gamma chains. Using its own MiXCR run on the reads, TCRdb lists one record per CDR3 protein. The table has approximately 90,000 distinct CDR3 sequences, around a fifth seen once. Broader study findings: Correlation between methods rose after single-read clonotypes were removed. Single-read clonotypes: 80% to 90% of IR-seq clonotypes (roughly 4% of reads), about 75% of RNA-seq clonotypes (approximately 45% of reads).

The chain is built from TRBV5-6 and TRBJ2-7; D remains unclear. The clonotype comes from a donor at least 40 years old with multiple myeloma. Sequenced material: a population of CD138-negative cells sorted from bone marrow. CDR3 bases: TGTGCCAGCAGTTCTGTCCTATACGAGCAGTACTTC. It codes for CASSSVLYEQYF.